These 25 T cell receptor beta chains originate from one sample sequenced in a study of T cell responses to AZD1222 COVID-19 vaccine. Sequenced by immunoSEQ multiplex PCR; TCRdb stores in-frame clones only, minus some. This table holds over 130,000 clones, roughly 92% found once. The starting material was peripheral blood, obtained 28 days after the second AZD1222 dose. The receptor set was obtained from an adult who received the AZD1222 COVID-19 vaccine.

This clone was seen only once. The chain has TRBV25-1 and TRBJ1-2; D ambiguous. The CDR3 spans 12 residues. Trimming cost V 5 bases and J 3 bases, with 7 bases left between them. The germline V gene encodes CDR1 MGHDK and CDR2 SYGVNS. This chain's CDR3 is CASSSGHYGYTF. The CDR3 DNA sequence: TGTGCCAGCAGTTCGGGCCACTATGGCTACACCTTC.

CDR3: CASSRGEGLVDTQYF. CDR3 bases: TGTGCCAGCAGCAGGGGGGAGGGCCTTGTTGATACGCAGTATTTT. This chain connects TRBV5-4 to TRBJ2-3; D may be TRBD2 (7 bases). V lost 4 bases and J lost 6, with 18 bases in between. Germline V gene data show CDR1 as SGHNT and CDR2 as YYREEE (reference sequence). The CDR3 consists of 15 residues.

This clone is a singleton in its sample. The rearrangement uses TRBV27 and TRBJ2-1; maybe TRBD1 (5 bases). The CDR3 runs to 15 residues. V was clipped by 5 bases and J by 7 bases, with 18 bases between them. Germline CDR1 and CDR2: MNHEY and SMNVEV (reference sequence). The CDR3 nucleotides read TGTGCCAGCAGTCCCCTTGGACACGGCGGAAATGAGCAGTTCTTC. Amino acid sequence: CASSPLGHGGNEQFF.

This chain links TRBV6-2 or TRBV6-3 with TRBJ1-5; D possibly corresponds to TRBD1 (6 bases). CDR3 length: 17 amino acids. V was cut by 5 bases and J by 6 bases, with 23 bases left in between. CDR1 MNHEY and CDR2 SVGEGT come from the germline V gene. CDR3 in DNA: TGTGCCAGCAGTCCACCCGGGGGCAGGGCGGGCGGTCAGCCCCAGCATTTT. Amino acid sequence: CASSPPGGRAGGQPQHF.

V is TRBV29-1 and J is TRBJ1-2; TRBD1 is a possible D gene (6 bases). V lost 1 base to trimming and J lost 2 bases, with 11 bases between them. This CDR3 spans 14 amino acids. In germline, CDR1 is SQVTM, CDR2 ANQGSEA. The CDR3 nucleotides are TGCAGCGTTGAAGTGGGGGCTGGAAACTATGGCTACACCTTC. This encodes CSVEVGAGNYGYTF.

The rearrangement uses TRBV6-2 or TRBV6-3 and TRBJ1-6; D not resolved. The V end was cut by 6 bases, the J end by 3 bases, with 15 bases between. Looked up from germline, CDR1 is MNHEY and CDR2 is SVGEGT. There are 16 residues in the CDR3. In nucleotides, the CDR3 is TGTGCCAGCAGCCCTAGGCCGACGGTCTATAATTCACCCCTCCACTTT. It yields the protein CASSPRPTVYNSPLHF.

In this sample, this clone turned up once. V usage is TRBV6-2 or TRBV6-3 and J usage is TRBJ2-1; D call uncertain. This CDR3 spans 11 amino acids. Per germline, CDR1 MNHEY and CDR2 SVGEGT. Trimming took 2 bases from V and 14 from J, leaving 10 bases between them. The DNA for the CDR3 is TGTGCCAGCAGTTACATAGGTTTGGAGTTCTTC. It encodes CASSYIGLEFF.

The chain has TRBV12-5 and TRBJ1-1, with no clear D. Trimming shortened V by 7 bases and J by 8 bases, and 17 bases separated the two germline ends. The CDR3 runs 13 residues. Germline lookup yields CDR1 LGHNT and CDR2 FRNRAP. This CDR3 is CASAPGRNGEAFF. In nucleotides, the CDR3 is TGTGCTAGTGCTCCAGGCCGAAACGGAGAAGCTTTCTTT.

The chain has TRBV9 and TRBJ2-2, with 10 bases fitting TRBD2. The V and J ends lost 3 bases and 4 bases, in that order; junction bases with no gene match: 9. This CDR3 has 17 amino acids. Germline V gene data show CDR1 as SGDLS and CDR2 as YYNGEE. The CDR3 region is CASSAPRGTSATGELFF. In DNA form, the CDR3 reads TGTGCCAGCAGCGCCCCCCGTGGGACTAGCGCCACCGGGGAGCTGTTTTTT.

CDR3: CASSEASKGREKLFF. The CDR3 coding sequence is TGTGCCAGCAGTGAAGCCTCGAAGGGGAGGGAAAAACTGTTTTTT. This sequence joins TRBV6-1 and TRBJ1-4; D is perhaps TRBD1 (5 bases). Germline values: CDR1 MNHNS, CDR2 SASEGT. The CDR3 has 15 residues. The V end was cut by 0 bases, the J end by 8 bases, with 13 bases between.

The rearrangement uses TRBV7-2 and TRBJ2-7, with a tentative D call TRBD1 (6 bases). CDR1 is SGHTA, CDR2 FQGNSA, per germline. V was clipped by 1 base and J by 2 bases, with 18 bases between them. This CDR3 spans 17 amino acids. This CDR3 is CASSLVGDTTIAYEQYF. Written as DNA, the CDR3 is TGTGCCAGCAGCTTAGTTGGGGACACAACTATTGCCTACGAGCAGTACTTC.

This clone was seen just once. The V call is TRBV24-1, the J call TRBJ2-1; 9 bases line up with TRBD2. The J segment lost 4 bases and the V segment lost 4 bases, leaving 4 bases of the junction unmatched. This CDR3 comprises 15 residues. The germline V gene encodes CDR1 KGHDR and CDR2 SFDVKD. CDR3 bases: TGTGCCACCAGTGAAGCGGGGGGCCGTTACAATGAGCAGTTCTTC. Translating gives CATSEAGGRYNEQFF.

The chain joins TRBV10-3 to TRBJ2-1; 9 nucleotides agree with TRBD2. The CDR3 is made up of 17 amino acids. Germline CDR1 ENHRY, CDR2 SYGVKD. After removal of 0 bases from V and 8 bases from J, the junction contained 11 bases not matched to a gene. CDR3: CAISESLLAGPVYEQFF. The CDR3 DNA reads TGTGCCATCAGTGAGTCGCTACTAGCGGGCCCCGTCTATGAGCAGTTCTTC.

The J gene is TRBJ1-1, the V gene TRBV15, with unresolved D. CDR3 size: 14 residues. Germline V lookup: CDR1 LNHNV, CDR2 YYDKDF (reference sequence). Trimming shortened V by 0 bases and J by 4 bases, and 9 bases separated the two germline ends. This CDR3 is CATSREPQSTEAFF. The CDR3 DNA follows: TGTGCCACCAGCAGAGAACCCCAGTCCACTGAAGCTTTCTTT. Looking up the rest from reference TRBV15 and TRBJ1-1 gives the full variable domain: DAMVIQNPRYQVTQFGKPVTLSCSQTLNHNVMYWYQQKSSQAPKLLFHYYDKDFNNEADTPDNFQSRRPNTSFCFLDIRSPGLGDTAMYLCATSREPQSTEAFFGQGTRLTVV.

V usage is TRBV5-8 and J usage is TRBJ2-7, with TRBD2 matching 7 bases. In germline, CDR1 is SGHTS, CDR2 YDEGEE. The CDR3 has 14 residues. V shed 3 bases, J shed 0 bases, and the junction held 3 bases outside the gene matches. CDR3 sequence reads: CASSSLAASYEQYF. As DNA, the CDR3 is TGTGCCAGCAGCTCCCTAGCGGCCTCCTACGAGCAGTACTTC.

The chain carries TRBV5-5 and TRBJ2-7; no clear D gene. V was trimmed by 2 bases and J by 2 bases, leaving 8 bases between them. Germline CDR1 reads SGHKS; CDR2 reads YYEKEE (reference sequence). The CDR3 contains 13 residues. The CDR3: CASSFAWTYEQYF. For the CDR3, the DNA is TGTGCCAGCAGCTTCGCTTGGACCTACGAGCAGTACTTC.

Worth noting for this clone: Lacking the conserved final phenylalanine or tryptophan, this CDR3 likely reflects a read error. Because the CDR3's place on the DNA is in doubt, the DNA is left out and the CDR3 is given as listed by TCRdb. This chain joins TRBV4-3 and TRBJ2-3. Looked up from germline, CDR1 is LGHNA and CDR2 is YSLEER. The CDR3 is 13 residues long, counting both termini. CDR3 loop: CASSQDLQGSPLL.

This sequence joins TRBV3-1 (or the pseudogene TRBV3-2) and TRBJ2-5; D tentatively reads TRBD1 or TRBD2 (6 bases each). This CDR3 region has 20 residues. Germline V gene lookup returns CDR1 LGHDT and CDR2 YNNKEL (reference sequence). V lost 3 bases and J 4 bases, leaving 30 bases between the germline ends. The CDR3 DNA follows: TGTGCCAGCAGCCATCAATTACAGGGCCTGAGGTTTGGTAGCGGAGAGACCCAGTACTTC. Translation gives CASSHQLQGLRFGSGETQYF.

The chain employs TRBV19 and TRBJ1-2, with 7 bases lining up with TRBD1. Germline CDR1 and CDR2: LNHDA and SQIVND (reference sequence). This CDR3 comprises 13 residues. The V segment lost 11 bases and the J segment 0 bases; nucleotides outside the gene matches: 6. The CDR3 protein is CAVGDSTNYGYTF. CDR3 coding DNA: TGTGCCGTTGGGGACAGCACTAACTATGGCTACACCTTC.

V is TRBV2 and J is TRBJ1-6; D might be TRBD1 (5 bases). There are 14 residues in the CDR3. V gave up 7 bases and J gave up 8 bases, with 15 bases separating them. Per germline, CDR1 SNHLY and CDR2 FYNNEI. CDR3 in DNA: TGTGCCAGCAATACGGACACGACCCATTCACCCCTCCACTTT. Amino acids: CASNTDTTHSPLHF. Looking up the rest from reference TRBV2 and TRBJ1-6 gives the full variable domain: EPEVTQTPSHQVTQMGQEVILRCVPISNHLYFYWYRQILGQKVEFLVSFYNNEISEKSEIFDDQFSVERPDGSNFTLKIRSTKLEDSAMYFCASNTDTTHSPLHFGNGTRLTVT.

The V call is TRBV5-1, the J call TRBJ2-7; no clear D gene. From germline, CDR1 is SGHRS and CDR2 YFSETQ. The CDR3 extends over 13 amino acids. V was shortened by 0 bases and J by 2 bases, with 6 bases between the two germline ends. CDR3 nucleotides: TGCGCCAGCAGCTTGGCCATGGCCTACGAGCAGTACTTC. This sequence encodes CASSLAMAYEQYF.

The chain recombines TRBV27 with TRBJ1-1; tentative D call: TRBD1 (5 bases). Trimming left V 5 bases short and J 4 bases short, with 14 bases between. This CDR3 has 14 residues. Germline CDR1 MNHEY, CDR2 SMNVEV (reference sequence). CDR3 sequence (DNA): TGTGCCAGCAGTATAAACAGGCGCGGCACTGAAGCTTTCTTT. It translates to CASSINRRGTEAFF.

The chain combines TRBV6-6 with TRBJ2-5, with D perhaps TRBD2 (7 bases). The CDR3 sequence is 16 residues long. Germline loops: CDR1 MNHNY, CDR2 SVGAGI (reference sequence). Trimming took 0 bases from V and 1 from J, leaving 12 bases between them. CDR3 sequence reads: CASSYSGRGLQETQYF. The CDR3 region has the DNA TGTGCCAGCAGTTACTCGGGGCGGGGGCTCCAAGAGACCCAGTACTTC.

CDR3 sequence (DNA): TGTGCCAGCAGCTTTAGCTCTGAATCCTACAATGAGCAGTTCTTC. It specifies CASSFSSESYNEQFF. The rearrangement links TRBV9 to TRBJ2-1; D is unclear. CDR1 and CDR2 from the germline V gene are SGDLS and YYNGEE. CDR3 length: 15 residues. The V end was cut by 4 bases, the J end by 1 base, with 12 bases between.

This chain connects TRBV12-5 to TRBJ2-7; 8 nucleotides align to TRBD2. The V segment lost 0 bases and the J segment 0 bases; nucleotides outside the gene matches: 7. CDR1 LGHNT and CDR2 FRNRAP come from the germline V gene. This CDR3 contains 17 residues. Here the CDR3 reads CASGLVGGGPSSYEQYF. Written as DNA, the CDR3 is TGTGCTAGTGGTTTGGTTGGCGGGGGGCCTTCCTCCTACGAGCAGTACTTC.